This is a list of T cell receptor beta chains from one sample in a study of blood T cells in healthy people across ages. Using its own MiXCR run on the 5' RACE reads, TCRdb lists one record per CDR3 protein. The sample has about 730,000 distinct CDR3 sequences, around 46% seen once. Sequencing was performed on blood. The origin of the receptors is a woman in her sixties or seventies in good health. The CDR3 runs from the conserved cysteine through the conserved F or W. A D gene is named only where the DNA matches it firmly. Clone size, where shown, is once, few, many, or a class for clones that have expanded.

d_call clone_size j_call v_call cdr3_aa cdr3_nt
. many TRBJ2-7 TRBV29-1 CSAARGESYEQYF TGCAGCGCGGCGCGGGGTGAGAGCTACGAGCAGTACTTC
. . TRBJ1-6 TRBV10-3 CAISEQRTSPDSPLHF TGTGCCATCAGTGAGCAGAGAACGAGCCCAGATTCACCCCTCCACTTT
TRBD2 . TRBJ2-1 TRBV20-1 CSAARVAGLNNEQFF TGCAGTGCTGCCAGGGTAGCGGGCCTTAACAATGAGCAGTTCTTC
. few TRBJ2-7 TRBV7-9 CASSFGRNSYEQYF TGTGCCAGCAGCTTCGGACGGAACTCCTACGAGCAGTACTTC
TRBD1 . TRBJ1-1 TRBV7-2 CASSLGTGDKAFF TGTGCCAGCAGCTTAGGCACAGGGGATAAAGCTTTCTTT
TRBD2 . TRBJ2-3 TRBV10-3 CAISGIGTSGNTQYF TGTGCCATCAGTGGTATAGGGACTAGCGGTAATACGCAGTATTTT
. . TRBJ2-5 TRBV24-1 CATSEGSQETQYF TGTGCCACCAGTGAGGGATCCCAAGAGACCCAGTACTTC
. . TRBJ1-5 TRBV6-1 CASSGRQQNQPQHF TGTGCCAGCAGTGGGCGACAGCAGAATCAGCCCCAGCATTTT
. once TRBJ2-7 TRBV9 CASNVDSSYEQYF TGTGCCAGCAACGTAGACAGCTCCTACGAGCAGTACTTC
. . TRBJ1-1 TRBV3-1 CASSSSPIGAEAFF TGTGCCAGCAGCTCCAGCCCCATAGGGGCTGAAGCTTTCTTT
. . TRBJ1-1 TRBV7-3 CASSLLRRGAGAFF TGTGCCAGCAGCTTATTACGGCGAGGGGCCGGCGCTTTCTTT
. . TRBJ2-5 TRBV10-3 CAISVDGALGETQYF TGCGCCATCAGTGTAGACGGAGCCTTAGGGGAGACCCAGTACTTC
TRBD2 . TRBJ2-7 TRBV9 CASSVGIAGGPYEQYF TGTGCCAGCAGCGTAGGCATCGCGGGAGGGCCGTACGAGCAGTACTTC
. few TRBJ2-5 TRBV12-3/TRBV12-4 CASTLRPGLNEQYF TGTGCCAGCACCCTCCGGCCCGGTCTCAATGAGCAGTACTTC
TRBD1 . TRBJ1-1 TRBV29-1 CSGQGQGKAFF TGCAGCGGCCAGGGACAGGGTAAAGCTTTCTTT
TRBD1 few TRBJ2-5 TRBV28 CASSPGQRKGQYF TGTGCCAGCAGCCCGGGACAGCGAAAGGGGCAGTACTTC
. . TRBJ2-7 TRBV4-2 CASSQERISEQYF TGTGCCAGCAGCCAAGAAAGAATCTCCGAGCAGTACTTC
. . TRBJ2-1 TRBV6-1 CAGKIEAGVSYNEQFF TGTGCCGGGAAGATAGAGGCAGGGGTGTCCTACAATGAGCAGTTCTTC
. many TRBJ2-3 TRBV7-3 CASSRGPGADTQYF TGTGCCAGCAGCCGGGGACCCGGCGCAGATACGCAGTATTTT
. . TRBJ1-1 TRBV14 CASSQWTEAFF TGTGCCAGCAGCCAATGGACAGAAGCTTTCTTT
. few TRBJ2-3 TRBV6-2/TRBV6-3 CASSSFNSYTQYF TGTGCCAGCAGCTCTTTCAACAGCTATACGCAGTATTTT
. . TRBJ1-3 TRBV27 CASSALTGPGNTIYF TGTGCCAGCAGTGCGTTAACAGGGCCTGGAAACACCATATATTTT
. . TRBJ2-1 TRBV27 CASSLSQAPHNEQFF TGTGCCAGCAGTTTATCACAGGCTCCTCACAATGAGCAGTTCTTC
. . TRBJ2-1 TRBV3-1 CASSKAITGAGQFF TGTGCCAGCAGCAAAGCAATCACGGGGGCCGGGCAGTTCTTC
. . TRBJ2-2 TRBV24-1 CAAARSVTGELFF TGTGCCGCGGCACGTTCGGTCACCGGGGAGCTGTTTTTT
. . TRBJ2-2 TRBV5-8 CASSKGYNTGELFF TGTGCCAGCAGCAAGGGATACAACACCGGGGAGCTGTTTTTT
. few TRBJ2-7 TRBV5-1 CASRAQDTVRHEQYF TGCGCCAGCAGGGCTCAGGACACCGTTAGGCACGAGCAGTACTTC